The present TCR beta chain was sequenced within a study of control samples from healthy donors and cancer patients. Trimming took 9 bases from V and 1 from J, leaving 10 bases between them. CDR3 length: 13 amino acids. The assay was immunoSEQ multiplex PCR, and TCRdb's table has in-frame clones only and misses some. The table lists some 140,000 clones, roughly 94% of them singletons. The receptor comes from a man between 60 and 75 years old with colorectal cancer. The gene calls are TRBV12-3 or TRBV12-4 and TRBJ1-3; D gene uncertain. Sequencing was performed on PBMCs. The CDR3 reads CASERASGNTIYF. In DNA, the CDR3 is TGTGCCAGTGAAAGGGCTTCTGGAAACACCATATATTTT.